The 14 T cell receptor beta chains reported below all come from one sample, sequenced in a study of T cells in tuberculosis. Sorting used thawed, overnight-rested PBMC stained with anti-CD3, a viability dye and GMM-loaded CD1B tetramer. CD1B tetramers were loaded with Rhodococcus equi-derived C32 glucose monomycolate. The protocol was immunoSEQ multiplex PCR, while the TCRdb copy is restricted to in-frame clones and leaves out a portion. The data hold about 58,000 clones, with over 75% observed a single time. The sample taken for sequencing was CD1b-GMM tetramer-negative cells sorted from PBMCs. All receptors come from an adult woman with latent tuberculosis.

The chain couples TRBV7-3 to TRBJ2-5; D gene unclear. This CDR3 has 14 amino acids. V was clipped by 1 base and J by 2 bases, with 8 bases between them. The V gene's germline CDR1 is SGHTA and CDR2 FQGTGA. The DNA for the CDR3 is TGTGCCAGCAGCTTAAACAGCCAGCAAGAGACCCAGTACTTC. Translation: CASSLNSQQETQYF. Using reference TRBV7-3 and TRBJ2-5 for the parts outside the CDR3, the full variable domain is GAGVSQTPSNKVTEKGKYVELRCDPISGHTALYWYRQSLGQGPEFLIYFQGTGAADDSGLPNDRFFAVRPEGSVSTLKIQRTERGDSAVYLCASSLNSQQETQYFGPGTRLLVL.

The J gene is TRBJ1-2, the V gene TRBV5-8; D possibly corresponds to TRBD1 (6 bases). CDR1 and CDR2 from the germline V gene are SGHTS and YDEGEE. There are 14 residues in the CDR3. Trimming stripped 1 base from V and 6 bases from J, with 13 bases between. The CDR3 spells CASSLPGALNGYTF. For the CDR3, the DNA is TGTGCCAGCAGCTTGCCAGGGGCGTTGAATGGCTACACCTTC.

The chain carries TRBV7-2 and TRBJ1-5; tentatively, D is TRBD1 (5 bases). Trimming shortened V by 1 base and J by 0 bases, and 7 bases separated the two germline ends. Germline values: CDR1 SGHTA, CDR2 FQGNSA. The CDR3 is 15 amino acids. CDR3: CASSLGGISNQPQHF. The CDR3 coding sequence is TGTGCCAGCAGCTTAGGGGGCATTAGCAATCAGCCCCAGCATTTT.

The chain uses TRBV7-3 and TRBJ2-2; D gene uncertain. The ends were cut back, 0 bases at V and 8 bases at J, with 4 bases in the middle. This CDR3 has 12 amino acids. The germline gives CDR1 SGHTA, CDR2 FQGTGA. CDR3 loop: CASSLTRGELFF. The CDR3 DNA reads as TGTGCCAGCAGCTTAACGAGGGGGGAGCTGTTTTTT.

The J gene is TRBJ2-1, the V gene TRBV13; 11 bases line up with TRBD1. Germline-derived CDR1 and CDR2 are PRHDT and FYEKMQ (reference sequence). J was trimmed by 4 bases and V by 7 bases; bases with no gene match: 6. The CDR3 spans 15 residues. CDR3 DNA sequence: TGTGCCAGCACCGGCCGGGACAGGGGGTACAATGAGCAGTTCTTC. Translation: CASTGRDRGYNEQFF. The complete variable domain, with remaining parts taken from reference TRBV13 and TRBJ2-1, reads AAGVIQSPRHLIKEKRETATLKCYPIPRHDTVYWYQQGPGQDPQFLISFYEKMQSDKGSIPDRFSAQQFSDYHSELNMSSLELGDSALYFCASTGRDRGYNEQFFGPGTRLTVL.

V usage is TRBV7-3 and J usage is TRBJ2-5, with D possibly matching TRBD2 (7 bases). The CDR3 is made up of 15 amino acids. Germline-derived CDR1 and CDR2 are SGHTA and FQGTGA. The ends were cut back, 2 bases at V and 1 base at J, with 11 bases in the middle. CDR3 in amino acids: CASSLGGGSQETQYF. The CDR3 bases are TGTGCCAGCAGCTTAGGGGGCGGGAGCCAAGAGACCCAGTACTTC.

This chain joins TRBV7-9 and TRBJ2-1, with D possibly matching TRBD2 (5 bases). The V gene lost 5 bases and the J gene lost 9 bases, with 17 bases spanning the gap. Germline CDR1 SEHNR, CDR2 FQNEAQ (reference sequence). The length of the CDR3 is 14 residues. The CDR3 region is CASSTTAVAGEQFF. The CDR3 DNA reads TGTGCCAGCAGCACAACAGCGGTAGCAGGTGAGCAGTTCTTC. The full variable domain, with the rest looked up from reference TRBV7-9 and TRBJ2-1, is DTGVSQNPRHKITKRGQNVTFRCDPISEHNRLYWYRQTLGQGPEFLTYFQNEAQLEKSRLLSDRFSAERPKGSFSTLEIQRTEQGDSAMYLCASSTTAVAGEQFFGPGTRLTVL.

The rearrangement links TRBV28 to TRBJ1-3, with no clear D. From germline, CDR1 is MDHEN and CDR2 SYDVKM. The V gene lost 3 bases and the J gene lost 0 bases, with 9 bases spanning the gap. This CDR3 spans 15 amino acids. The CDR3 sequence: CASSFRDVSGNTIYF. The CDR3 nucleotides are TGTGCCAGCAGTTTCCGCGATGTCTCTGGAAACACCATATATTTT.

J is TRBJ1-1 and V is TRBV27, with D unresolved. This CDR3 has 14 residues. Germline CDR1 MNHEY, CDR2 SMNVEV (reference sequence). The V and J ends lost 2 bases and 0 bases respectively, with 7 bases between them. CDR3 nucleotide sequence: TGTGCCAGCAGTTTAACGGGGTTGAACACTGAAGCTTTCTTT. Translation gives CASSLTGLNTEAFF.

J is TRBJ2-7 and V is TRBV4-2; 9 bases line up with TRBD2. Per the germline V gene, CDR1 is LGHNA and CDR2 is YNFKEQ. V gave up 1 base and J gave up 0 bases; unmatched junction bases: 4. The CDR3 runs to 16 residues. CDR3 coding DNA: TGTGCCAGCAGCCAAGGCGGGGGGGACACCTCCTACGAGCAGTACTTC. Its protein is CASSQGGGDTSYEQYF.

The rearrangement links TRBV2 to TRBJ1-2, with D perhaps TRBD1 (6 bases). Germline assignment: CDR1 SNHLY and CDR2 FYNNEI. This CDR3 has 14 residues. V lost 2 bases, J lost 4 bases, and 11 bases lay in between. CDR3 protein: CASSEIWTVYGYTF. For the CDR3, the DNA is TGTGCCAGCAGTGAAATTTGGACAGTCTATGGCTACACCTTC.

V is TRBV29-1 and J is TRBJ2-7, with 10 bases fitting TRBD1. CDR1 is SQVTM and CDR2 is ANQGSEA in the germline V gene. V dropped 6 bases and J dropped 3; count of bases not matched to a gene: 14. The CDR3 is 16 amino acids. The CDR3 DNA is TGCAGCGTAAAATCCGGGACAGGGGACCGCTACTACGAGCAGTACTTC. It translates to CSVKSGTGDRYYEQYF.

The gene calls are TRBV15 and TRBJ2-1; TRBD2 matches 9 bases. Germline loops: CDR1 LNHNV, CDR2 YYDKDF (reference sequence). Trimming removed 3 bases from V and 4 bases from J; junction bases left unmatched: 7. This CDR3 region has 16 residues. DNA of the CDR3: TGTGCCACCAGCAGTTTCGGACTAGCGATGTACAATGAGCAGTTCTTC. It is translated as CATSSFGLAMYNEQFF. The full variable domain, its missing parts supplied by reference TRBV15 and TRBJ2-1, is DAMVIQNPRYQVTQFGKPVTLSCSQTLNHNVMYWYQQKSSQAPKLLFHYYDKDFNNEADTPDNFQSRRPNTSFCFLDIRSPGLGDTAMYLCATSSFGLAMYNEQFFGPGTRLTVL.

As regards this clone: One end of the junction is discordant with germline, which a read error may explain. This same CDR3 is encoded by further DNA sequences in the sample. The chain is built from TRBV6-1 and TRBJ1-6; possible D gene TRBD1, 5 bases. Germline CDR1 reads MNHNS; CDR2 reads SASEGT. The CDR3 covers 15 residues. CDR3 sequence reads: CASSDDSLVNSPLHF. In DNA form, the CDR3 reads TGTGCCAGCAGCGATGACAGTTTAGTTAATTCCCCCCTCCACTTT.